These 2 T cell receptor beta chains originate from one sample sequenced in a study of cytomegalovirus exposure and HLA in healthy donors. The PCR was carried out with 60 Vbeta primers and 13 Jbeta primers. Data came from immunoSEQ multiplex PCR; TCRdb stores just in-frame clones and leaves some out. Counted here are fewer than 300,000 clones, roughly 90% occurring once; the ten biggest clones make up less than 4.5%. The sequencing input was PBMCs. All receptors derive from a middle-aged man in good health and CMV-seropositive.

This chain connects TRBV19 to TRBJ2-6; weak D call: TRBD2 (5 bases). CDR1 LNHDA and CDR2 SQIVND come from the germline V gene (reference sequence). There are 14 residues in the CDR3. V was trimmed by 4 bases and J by 3 bases, leaving 7 bases between them. The CDR3 is CASSTGFGANVLTF. The CDR3 DNA is TGTGCCAGTAGTACGGGGTTTGGGGCCAACGTCCTGACTTTC.

The chain recombines TRBV28 with TRBJ2-5, with 8 bases aligning to TRBD1. V gave up 7 bases and J gave up 3 bases; unmatched junction bases: 13. CDR3 size: 16 residues. Looked up from germline, CDR1 is MDHEN and CDR2 is SYDVKM. The DNA for the CDR3 is TGTGCCAGCACCCTCAGCGCCGGGACAGGAGAAGAGACCCAGTACTTC. It is translated as CASTLSAGTGEETQYF.